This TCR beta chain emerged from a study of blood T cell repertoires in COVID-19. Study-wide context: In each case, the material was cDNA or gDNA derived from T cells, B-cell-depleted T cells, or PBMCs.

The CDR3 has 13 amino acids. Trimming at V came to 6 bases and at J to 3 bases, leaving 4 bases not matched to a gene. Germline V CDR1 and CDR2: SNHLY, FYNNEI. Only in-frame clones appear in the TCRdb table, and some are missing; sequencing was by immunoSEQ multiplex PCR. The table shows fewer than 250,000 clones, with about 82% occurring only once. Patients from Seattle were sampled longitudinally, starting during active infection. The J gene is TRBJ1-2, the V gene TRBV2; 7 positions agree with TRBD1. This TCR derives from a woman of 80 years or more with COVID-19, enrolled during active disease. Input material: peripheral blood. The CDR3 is CASRAGTDYGYTF. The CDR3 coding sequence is TGTGCCAGCAGGGCCGGGACAGACTATGGCTACACCTTC.